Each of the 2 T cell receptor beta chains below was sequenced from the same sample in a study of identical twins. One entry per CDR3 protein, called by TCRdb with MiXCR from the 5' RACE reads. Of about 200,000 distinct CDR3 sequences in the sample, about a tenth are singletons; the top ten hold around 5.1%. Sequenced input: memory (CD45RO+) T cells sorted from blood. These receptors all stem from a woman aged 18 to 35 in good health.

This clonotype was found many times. The CDR3 DNA is TGTGCCAGTAGTAAGGGGGAGATCTACAATGAGCAGTTCTTC. The encoded protein is CASSKGEIYNEQFF. The chain links TRBV19 to TRBJ2-1; tentatively, D is TRBD1 (6 bases). The CDR3 spans 14 residues. Per the germline V gene, CDR1 is LNHDA and CDR2 is SQIVND (reference sequence). Trimming took 4 bases from V and 3 from J, leaving 10 bases between them. The whole variable domain, filled in from reference TRBV19 and TRBJ2-1, reads DGGITQSPKYLFRKEGQNVTLSCEQNLNHDAMYWYRQDPGQGLRLIYYSQIVNDFQKGDIAEGYSVSREKKESFPLTVTSAQKNPTAFYLCASSKGEIYNEQFFGPGTRLTVL.

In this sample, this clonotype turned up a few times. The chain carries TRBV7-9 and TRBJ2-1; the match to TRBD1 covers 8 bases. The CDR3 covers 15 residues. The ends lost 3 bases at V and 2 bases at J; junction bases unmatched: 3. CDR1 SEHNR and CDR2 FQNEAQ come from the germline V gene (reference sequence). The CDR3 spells CASSFGTGTYNEQFF. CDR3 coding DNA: TGTGCCAGCAGCTTTGGGACAGGAACCTACAATGAGCAGTTCTTC.